In its sample, the clone carrying this T cell receptor beta chain was seen once. The antigen is unknown. MiXCR, run by TCRdb on the reads, gives a single entry per CDR3 protein. The table shows roughly 500,000 distinct CDR3 sequences, with roughly 46% occurring only once. This sample stems from a study of T cell repertoires in cytomegalovirus infection. Study observations and caveats: Ex vivo responses were dominated by HLA-C-restricted CMV-specific TCR beta clonotypes.

The sequenced sample was cultured PBMCs, obtained from culture after CMV antigen stimulation. The source is a human donor in good health (CMV status not recorded). Some clones in this sample may be carry-over from other donors' samples.

CDR3 in DNA: TGTGCCAGTCACTCGGGGAGACAAGAGACCCAGTACTTC. Its translation: CASHSGRQETQYF. The rearrangement links TRBV19 to TRBJ2-5; TRBD2 might be the D (5 bases). CDR3 length: 13 residues. Germline V gene data show CDR1 as LNHDA and CDR2 as SQIVND (reference sequence). V lost 8 bases to trimming and J lost 2 bases, with 12 bases between them.